What follows is one T cell receptor beta chain and its context. The record originates from a study of blood T cells in healthy people across ages. Germline V gene lookup returns CDR1 MNHNY and CDR2 SVGAGI (reference sequence). The CDR3 spans 15 residues. V lost 2 bases, J lost 1 base, and 9 bases lay in between. PCR was performed a second time for roughly 6 to 12 cycles using a sample-barcoded 5' primer and a J-beta primer mix. One entry per CDR3 protein, called by TCRdb with MiXCR from the 5' RACE reads. The sample lists some 1.4 million distinct CDR3 sequences, around 42% occurring once. The chain links TRBV6-6 to TRBJ2-1; TRBD1 or TRBD2 may be the D gene (5 bases each). Sequenced sample: blood. The source of this sequence is a woman aged 18-35 years in good health. The CDR3 protein is CASSYVGESYNEQFF. CDR3 nucleotide sequence: TGTGCCAGCAGTTACGTAGGGGAGTCCTACAATGAGCAGTTCTTC.